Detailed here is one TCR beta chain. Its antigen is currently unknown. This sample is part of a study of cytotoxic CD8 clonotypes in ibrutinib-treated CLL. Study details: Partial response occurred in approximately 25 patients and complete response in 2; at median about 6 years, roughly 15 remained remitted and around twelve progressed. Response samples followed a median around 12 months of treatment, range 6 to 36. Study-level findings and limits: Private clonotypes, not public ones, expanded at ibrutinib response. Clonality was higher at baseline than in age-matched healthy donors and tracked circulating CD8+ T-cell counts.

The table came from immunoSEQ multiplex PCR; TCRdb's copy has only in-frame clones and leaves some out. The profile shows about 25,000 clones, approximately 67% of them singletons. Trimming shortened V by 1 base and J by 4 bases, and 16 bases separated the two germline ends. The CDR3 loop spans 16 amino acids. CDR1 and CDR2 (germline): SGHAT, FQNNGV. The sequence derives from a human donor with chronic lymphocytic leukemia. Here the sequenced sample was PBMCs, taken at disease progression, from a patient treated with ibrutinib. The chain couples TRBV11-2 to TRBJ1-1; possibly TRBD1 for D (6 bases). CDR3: CASSLVLQGRGTEAFF. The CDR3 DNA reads TGTGCCAGCAGCTTAGTTCTACAGGGCAGGGGCACTGAAGCTTTCTTT.